These 2 T cell receptor beta chains share one sample of origin, sequenced in a study of regulatory T cells in long-lasting Graves disease. Construction of TCR beta libraries relied on iRepertoire HTBI primers and on Arm-PCR targeting CDR3 regions. MiXCR, run by TCRdb on the multiplex PCR reads, gives a single entry per CDR3 protein. The profile shows some 490,000 distinct CDR3 sequences, around 13% of them singletons. Regarding time point: newly diagnosed GD, antithyroid drugs for less than 3 months. Scientists built the TCR library using RNA that was extracted from PBMCs. These records were also assigned to another study, of T cells in Graves' hyperthyroidism and ophthalmopathy.

The sequencing here drew on peripheral blood mononuclear cells (PBMCs), taken at new diagnosis, from a patient treated with antithyroid drugs. The source is a woman aged 25 to 45 with Graves disease.

This clonotype was seen at least ten times. This chain connects TRBV10-1 to TRBJ2-1, with D maybe TRBD1 (6 bases). Trimming cost V 7 bases and J 9 bases, with 16 bases left between them. CDR3 size: 13 residues. Germline assignment: CDR1 WNHNN and CDR2 SYGVQD (reference sequence). The CDR3 nucleotides are TGCGCCAGCAATGAAGGGGGATCAGCTGAGCAGTTCTTC. As protein: CASNEGGSAEQFF.

This clonotype was detected many times. The chain combines TRBV3-1 with TRBJ1-2; D remains unclear. The CDR3 is 14 residues long. Looked up from germline, CDR1 is LGHDT and CDR2 is YNNKEL (reference sequence). With 0 bases removed from V and 1 base from J, the gap between germline ends came to 6 bases. This chain's CDR3 is CASSQEGFNYGYTF. CDR3 DNA sequence: TGTGCCAGCAGCCAAGAAGGGTTTAACTATGGCTACACCTTC. The full variable domain, rest sourced from reference TRBV3-1 and TRBJ1-2, is DTAVSQTPKYLVTQMGNDKSIKCEQNLGHDTMYWYKQDSKKFLKIMFSYNNKELIINETVPNRFSPKSPDKAHLNLHINSLELGDSAVYFCASSQEGFNYGYTFGSGTRLTVV.